A single sample gave rise to the 10 T cell receptor beta chains below, sequenced in a study of T cell clonotyping in hematopoietic cell transplantation. Sequenced by immunoSEQ multiplex PCR; TCRdb stores in-frame clones only, minus some. This table holds about 9,400 clones, roughly 85% found once. This specimen consisted of PBMCs, obtained 180 days after allogeneic stem cell transplant. The receptors come from a male patient in his thirties or forties who had an allogeneic stem cell transplant from a related donor, so the T cells may come from the graft donor. Some clones in this sample may be carry-over from other donors' samples.

The chain is built from TRBV4-3 and TRBJ1-5; weak D call: TRBD1 (6 bases). V was pared by 0 bases and J by 5 bases, with 17 bases between. The CDR3 extends over 17 amino acids. The germline V gene encodes CDR1 LGHNA and CDR2 YSLEER. This CDR3 reads CASSQDRGPSRDQPQHF. The CDR3 DNA sequence: TGCGCCAGCAGCCAAGACAGGGGTCCCTCTCGGGATCAGCCCCAGCATTTT.

This chain uses TRBV28 with TRBJ1-2; weak D call: TRBD1 (5 bases). This CDR3 comprises 16 residues. V lost 5 bases, J lost 1 base, and 17 bases lay in between. The germline CDR1 and CDR2 sequences are MDHEN and SYDVKM. The CDR3 loop reads CASSGPTEAFNYGYTF. CDR3 DNA sequence: TGTGCCAGCAGTGGACCGACAGAAGCATTTAACTATGGCTACACCTTC.

CDR3 amino acids: CASSLINRGNTEAFF. Here the CDR3 DNA reads TGTGCCAGCAGCCTTATCAACAGGGGGAACACTGAAGCTTTCTTT. J is TRBJ1-1 and V is TRBV28; 7 positions agree with TRBD1. Germline trimming cut 6 bases from V and 1 base from J; bases unmatched to any gene: 8. Germline V gene data show CDR1 as MDHEN and CDR2 as SYDVKM. The CDR3 is 15 amino acids.

This clone has only one observation. This chain links TRBV7-8 with TRBJ2-7; D not certain. The CDR3 consists of 14 residues. Trimming pared 2 bases from V and 3 bases from J, leaving 11 bases between. Germline CDR1 and CDR2: SGHVS and FQNEAQ. The CDR3 reads CASSLSAISYEQYF. CDR3 in DNA: TGTGCCAGCAGCTTATCGGCTATAAGCTACGAGCAGTACTTC.

The V gene is TRBV5-1, the J gene TRBJ1-1, with 9 positions matching TRBD1. This CDR3 comprises 14 residues. The ends lost 3 bases at V and 6 bases at J; junction bases unmatched: 6. In germline, CDR1 is SGHRS, CDR2 YFSETQ. CDR3 loop: CASSSGQGAAEAFF. The CDR3 nucleotides are TGCGCCAGCAGCTCGGGACAGGGTGCTGCTGAAGCTTTCTTT.

The chain recombines TRBV19 with TRBJ1-6; 10 bases agree with TRBD1. V trimming: 4 bases; J trimming: 7 bases; junction bases outside the gene matches: 4. Looked up from germline, CDR1 is LNHDA and CDR2 is SQIVND (reference sequence). This CDR3 spans 15 amino acids. CDR3 DNA sequence: TGTGCCAGTAGTACCGGACAGGGGGGCAATTCACCCCTCCACTTT. It codes for CASSTGQGGNSPLHF.

This clone has more than one count but fewer than ten. This rearrangement joins TRBV19 to TRBJ1-5, with D unclear. Germline V lookup: CDR1 LNHDA, CDR2 SQIVND (reference sequence). The CDR3 consists of 12 residues. Trimming stripped 7 bases from V and 6 bases from J, with 10 bases between. This CDR3 reads CASTRRGQPQHF. CDR3 sequence (DNA): TGTGCCAGTACTAGGCGCGGTCAGCCCCAGCATTTT.

The CDR3 loop is CASSGQEFWNQPQHF. CDR3 coding DNA: TGTGCCAGCAGTGGACAGGAGTTTTGGAATCAGCCCCAGCATTTT. V and J are TRBV6-6 and TRBJ1-5, with 7 nucleotides matching TRBD1. CDR3 length equals 15 residues. V lost 5 bases to trimming and J lost 4 bases; unmatched junction nucleotides: 8. CDR1 and CDR2 (germline): MNHNY, SVGAGI (reference sequence).

The chain has TRBV7-7 and TRBJ2-1; TRBD1 matches 7 bases. From germline, CDR1 is SSHAT and CDR2 FNYEAQ (reference sequence). The ends lost 3 bases at V and 2 bases at J; junction bases unmatched: 13. The CDR3 sequence is 18 residues long. The CDR3 DNA reads TGTGCCAGCAGCTTTAAGGATGTCGGGACAGTACCCTACAATGAGCAGTTCTTC. As protein: CASSFKDVGTVPYNEQFF. Looking up the rest from reference TRBV7-7 and TRBJ2-1 gives the full variable domain: GAGVSQSPRYKVTKRGQDVTLRCDPISSHATLYWYQQALGQGPEFLTYFNYEAQPDKSGLPSDRFSAERPEGSISTLTIQRTEQRDSAMYRCASSFKDVGTVPYNEQFFGPGTRLTVL.

The chain couples TRBV27 to TRBJ1-2, with D possibly TRBD1 on 5 matching bases. V gave up 0 bases and J gave up 8 bases, with 16 bases separating them. CDR1 and CDR2 from the germline V gene are MNHEY and SMNVEV (reference sequence). This CDR3 spans 15 amino acids. The CDR3, as DNA: TGTGCCAGCAGTTTATCCGAGGCAGACTGGGGGGGCTACACCTTC. It codes for CASSLSEADWGGYTF.